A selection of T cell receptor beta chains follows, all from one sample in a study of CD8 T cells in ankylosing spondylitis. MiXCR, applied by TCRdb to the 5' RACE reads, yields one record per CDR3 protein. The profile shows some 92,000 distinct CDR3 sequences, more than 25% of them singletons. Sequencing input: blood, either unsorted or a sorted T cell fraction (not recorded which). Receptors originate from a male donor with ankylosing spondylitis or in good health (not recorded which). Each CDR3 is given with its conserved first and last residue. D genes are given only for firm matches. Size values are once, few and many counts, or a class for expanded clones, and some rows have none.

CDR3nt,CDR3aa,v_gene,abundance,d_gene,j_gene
TGTGCCAGCAGCCTACTCCGGGAGGTCGCCGGGGAGCTGTTTTTT,CASSLLREVAGELFF,TRBV27,few,TRBD2,TRBJ2-2
TGCAGTGCTAGCGACTACTACAATGAGCAGTTCTTC,CSASDYYNEQFF,TRBV20-1,-,-,TRBJ2-1
TGTGCCAGCAGCCCGAGGGGACGAATCTATGGCTACACCTTC,CASSPRGRIYGYTF,TRBV7-2,-,-,TRBJ1-2
TGCGCCAGCAGCTTGGCCGGGACTAGCGGCCAAGAGACCCAGTACTTC,CASSLAGTSGQETQYF,TRBV5-1,medium-sized,TRBD2,TRBJ2-5
TGCAGCGTTGTTCTACGATTCAAGGACAGGGCATACTCTGGAAACACCATATATTTT,CSVVLRFKDRAYSGNTIYF,TRBV29-1,-,TRBD1,TRBJ1-3
TGTGCCAGCAGCTTAGGATCCGGGACTGAAGCTTTCTTT,CASSLGSGTEAFF,TRBV11-3,-,-,TRBJ1-1
TGCGCCAGCAGCTTTAGGCGGGGGGGCAATGAGCAGTTCTTC,CASSFRRGGNEQFF,TRBV5-1,-,TRBD2,TRBJ2-1
TGCGCCAGCAGCTTGAATAAGGACAGGGACGAGCAGTACTTC,CASSLNKDRDEQYF,TRBV5-1,few,TRBD1,TRBJ2-7
TGTGCCAGCAGCCCTTCGGACTTCGTGAGCTCTGGGGCCAACGTCCTGACTTTC,CASSPSDFVSSGANVLTF,TRBV7-8,-,-,TRBJ2-6
TGTGCCAGCAGCAGCTGGCCCCACATGAGGGCGACGATGAACACTGAAGCTTTCTTT,CASSSWPHMRATMNTEAFF,TRBV21-1,few,-,TRBJ1-1
TGCGCCAGCAGCGAAACAGGGAGGAGCTCCTACAATGAGCAGTTCTTC,CASSETGRSSYNEQFF,TRBV5-1,many,-,TRBJ2-1
TGCGCCAGCAGGGTCCTGGTAGTTGGCACAGATACGCAGTATTTT,CASRVLVVGTDTQYF,TRBV5-1,few,-,TRBJ2-3
TGTGCCAGCAGTTTTGAGGCACTAGGTGGAGATACGCAGTATTTT,CASSFEALGGDTQYF,TRBV28,few,-,TRBJ2-3
TGTGCCAGCAGTGAATTAAGGGGTAGCGTAGAGACCCAGTACTTC,CASSELRGSVETQYF,TRBV6-1,-,-,TRBJ2-5
TGTGCCAGCAGTACCTACTCGGGGTCGGATGAGCAGTTCTTC,CASSTYSGSDEQFF,TRBV6-1,-,-,TRBJ2-1
TGCGCCAGCAGCTTGCAGGGGTACGAGCAGTACTTC,CASSLQGYEQYF,TRBV5-1,few,-,TRBJ2-7
TGTGCCAGCAGCTTTGCTAGCGGCACAGATACGCAGTATTTT,CASSFASGTDTQYF,TRBV7-3,-,-,TRBJ2-3
TGCAGTGCTAGAGCAGGGAATGGTGAAAAACTGTTTTTT,CSARAGNGEKLFF,TRBV20-1,many,-,TRBJ1-4
TGTGCCAGTACCATAGGGGAAGGTTGGGAGCAGTTCTTC,CASTIGEGWEQFF,TRBV19,few,-,TRBJ2-1
TGTGCCAGCTCACCTAATACAGGGAGCGGCACAGATACGCAGTATTTT,CASSPNTGSGTDTQYF,TRBV18,-,-,TRBJ2-3
TGTGCCAGCAGCTACGAACAGGAGTATCAGCCCCAGCATTTT,CASSYEQEYQPQHF,TRBV7-9,few,-,TRBJ1-5
TGCGCCAGCAGCTTATCCGGGACAGGGGGCGCAGGGAGTGGCTACACCTTC,CASSLSGTGGAGSGYTF,TRBV5-1,few,TRBD1,TRBJ1-2
TGTGCCAGCTCACCACCGGGACAGGCGAACACCGGGGAGCTGTTTTTT,CASSPPGQANTGELFF,TRBV18,few,TRBD1,TRBJ2-2
TGTGCCACCAGTTATCGGGGGTTCACAGATACGCAGTATTTT,CATSYRGFTDTQYF,TRBV24-1,-,-,TRBJ2-3
TGTGCCAGCAGTGAATCCCCCTGGACTAGCGGGCAAGAGACCCAGTACTTC,CASSESPWTSGQETQYF,TRBV2,-,TRBD2,TRBJ2-5
TGCGCCAGCAGCCCACAGGGCTCCCACTACAATGAGCAGTTCTTC,CASSPQGSHYNEQFF,TRBV4-1,-,-,TRBJ2-1
TGTGCCAGCAGCAAAGTGGTTAGTACCGGACAGGGGACTGAAGCTTTCTTT,CASSKVVSTGQGTEAFF,TRBV21-1,few,-,TRBJ1-1
TGCGCCAGCAGCTCAACGGGCGGGAGTTTACCCGAGCAGTACTTC,CASSSTGGSLPEQYF,TRBV5-1,-,TRBD2,TRBJ2-7
TGTGCCAGCAGCTTCCTAAGTCTACTAGCGGGAGGGCCAGATACGCAGTATTTT,CASSFLSLLAGGPDTQYF,TRBV11-1,-,TRBD2,TRBJ2-3
TGTGCCAGCAGCGCCTACCAGGGCCCCAATCAGCCCCAGCATTTT,CASSAYQGPNQPQHF,TRBV7-8,many,-,TRBJ1-5
TGCGCCAGCAGCGTAAACCGGGACTCGGATGTGAAGACCCAGTACTTC,CASSVNRDSDVKTQYF,TRBV4-1,few,-,TRBJ2-5
TGTGCCAGCAGTTACTCGATGGGGAGACCCGACACCGGGGAGCTGTTTTTT,CASSYSMGRPDTGELFF,TRBV6-5,few,-,TRBJ2-2
TGTGCCAGCAGATTAGACGCAGACACCGGGGAGCTGTTTTTT,CASRLDADTGELFF,TRBV7-2,-,-,TRBJ2-2
TGCGCCAGCAGGACCGTTTCTGAGCAGTTCTTC,CASRTVSEQFF,TRBV5-1,-,-,TRBJ2-1
TGTGCCAGCAGTCGCTCTATCTACGAGCAGTACTTC,CASSRSIYEQYF,TRBV6-5,many,-,TRBJ2-7
TGCGCCAGCAGTGTGCTAGCGGGAGGGCCCTTGTTCTTC,CASSVLAGGPLFF,TRBV10-2,-,TRBD2,TRBJ2-1
TGTGCCATCAGTGAGCAGGGGGGCTACGAGCAGTACTTC,CAISEQGGYEQYF,TRBV10-3,-,-,TRBJ2-7
TGTGCCACCAACCCGGGAGCTAGCACAGATACGCAGAATTTT,CATNPGASTDTQNF,TRBV15,-,-,TRBJ2-3
TGTGCCAGCAGCTTGTCCTGGGACGCACAAACTCTCAATGAGCAGTTCTTC,CASSLSWDAQTLNEQFF,TRBV5-6,few,-,TRBJ2-1